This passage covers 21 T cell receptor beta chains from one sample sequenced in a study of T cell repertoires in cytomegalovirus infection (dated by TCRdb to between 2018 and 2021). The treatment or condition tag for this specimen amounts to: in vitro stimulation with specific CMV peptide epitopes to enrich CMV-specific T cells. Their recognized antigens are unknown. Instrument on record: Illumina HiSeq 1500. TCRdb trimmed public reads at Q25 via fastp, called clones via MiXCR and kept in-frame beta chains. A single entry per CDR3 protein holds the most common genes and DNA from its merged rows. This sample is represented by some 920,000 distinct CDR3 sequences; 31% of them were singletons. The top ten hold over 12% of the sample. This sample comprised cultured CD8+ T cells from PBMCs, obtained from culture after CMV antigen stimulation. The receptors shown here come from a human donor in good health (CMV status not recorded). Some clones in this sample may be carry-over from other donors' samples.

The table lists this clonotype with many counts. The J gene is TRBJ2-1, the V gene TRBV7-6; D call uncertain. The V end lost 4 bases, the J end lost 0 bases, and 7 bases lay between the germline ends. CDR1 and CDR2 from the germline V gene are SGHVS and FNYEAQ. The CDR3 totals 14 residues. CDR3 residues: CASSSGASYNEQFF. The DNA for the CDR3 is TGTGCCAGCAGCTCTGGCGCCTCCTACAATGAGCAGTTCTTC.

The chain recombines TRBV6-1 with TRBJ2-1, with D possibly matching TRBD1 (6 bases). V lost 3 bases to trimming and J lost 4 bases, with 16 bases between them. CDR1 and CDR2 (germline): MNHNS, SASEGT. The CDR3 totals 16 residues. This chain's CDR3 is CASSEPPWTVYNEQFF. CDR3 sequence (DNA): TGTGCCAGCAGTGAGCCCCCCTGGACAGTATACAATGAGCAGTTCTTC.

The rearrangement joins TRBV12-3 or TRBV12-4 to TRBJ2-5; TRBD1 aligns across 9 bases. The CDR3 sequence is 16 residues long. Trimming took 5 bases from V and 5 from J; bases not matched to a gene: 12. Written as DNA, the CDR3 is TGTGCCAGCAGTCAAAGGGACAGGGAGGGATGGGAGACCCAGTACTTC. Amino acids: CASSQRDREGWETQYF.

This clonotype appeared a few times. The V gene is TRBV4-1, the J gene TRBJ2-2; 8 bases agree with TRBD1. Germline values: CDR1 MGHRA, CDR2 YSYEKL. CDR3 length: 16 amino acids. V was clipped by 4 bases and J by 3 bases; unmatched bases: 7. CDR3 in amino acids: CASSLDRGRDTGELFF. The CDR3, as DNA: TGCGCCAGCAGCCTCGACAGGGGACGCGACACCGGGGAGCTGTTTTTT.

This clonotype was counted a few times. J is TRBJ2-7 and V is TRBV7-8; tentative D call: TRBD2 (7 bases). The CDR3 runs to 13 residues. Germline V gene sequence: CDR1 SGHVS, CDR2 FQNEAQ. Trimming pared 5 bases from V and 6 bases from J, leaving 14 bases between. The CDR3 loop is CASSGGAPAEQYV. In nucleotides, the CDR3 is TGTGCCAGCAGCGGGGGGGCCCCCGCCGAGCAGTACGTC.

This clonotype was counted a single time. DNA of the CDR3: TGTGCCAGCAGCGTACAGTGGGTGAACACTGAAGCTTTCTTT. It is translated as CASSVQWVNTEAFF. The chain has TRBV6-8 and TRBJ1-1, with D unclear. Per germline, CDR1 MNHGY and CDR2 SAAAGT. The CDR3 runs 14 residues. V lost 6 bases to trimming and J lost 0 bases, with 11 bases between them.

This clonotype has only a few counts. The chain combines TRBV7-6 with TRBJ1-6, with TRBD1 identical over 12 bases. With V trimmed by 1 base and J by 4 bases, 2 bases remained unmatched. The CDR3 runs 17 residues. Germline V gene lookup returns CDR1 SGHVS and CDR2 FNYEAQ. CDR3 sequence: CASSLGDRGPYNSPLHF. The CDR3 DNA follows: TGTGCCAGCAGCTTAGGGGACAGGGGGCCATATAATTCACCCCTCCACTTT.

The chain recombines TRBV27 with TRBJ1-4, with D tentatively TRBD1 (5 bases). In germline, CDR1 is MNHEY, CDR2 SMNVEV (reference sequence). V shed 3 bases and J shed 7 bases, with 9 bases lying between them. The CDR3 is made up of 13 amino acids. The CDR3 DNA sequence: TGTGCCAGCAGTTTTGGGGGGACTGAAAAACTGTTTTTT. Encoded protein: CASSFGGTEKLFF.

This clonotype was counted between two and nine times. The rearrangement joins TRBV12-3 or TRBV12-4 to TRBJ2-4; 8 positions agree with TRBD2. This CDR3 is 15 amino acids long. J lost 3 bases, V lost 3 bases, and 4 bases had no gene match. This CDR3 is CASSFPRGGKNIQYF. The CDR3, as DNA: TGTGCCAGCAGTTTCCCCCGGGGGGGCAAAAACATTCAGTACTTC.

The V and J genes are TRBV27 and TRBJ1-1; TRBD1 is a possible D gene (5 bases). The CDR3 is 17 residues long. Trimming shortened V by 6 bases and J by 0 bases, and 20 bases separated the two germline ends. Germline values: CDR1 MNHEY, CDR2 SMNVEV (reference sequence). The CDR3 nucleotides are TGTGCCAGCAGCCCCGGGTGGGGGGGATTTATGAACACTGAAGCTTTCTTT. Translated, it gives CASSPGWGGFMNTEAFF.

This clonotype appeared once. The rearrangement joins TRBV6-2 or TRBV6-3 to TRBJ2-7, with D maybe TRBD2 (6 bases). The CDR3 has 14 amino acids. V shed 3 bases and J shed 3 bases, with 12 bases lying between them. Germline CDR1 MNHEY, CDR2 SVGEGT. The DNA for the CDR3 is TGTGCCAGCAGTTATGCGGGAATCAGCTACGAGCAGTACGTC. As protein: CASSYAGISYEQYV.

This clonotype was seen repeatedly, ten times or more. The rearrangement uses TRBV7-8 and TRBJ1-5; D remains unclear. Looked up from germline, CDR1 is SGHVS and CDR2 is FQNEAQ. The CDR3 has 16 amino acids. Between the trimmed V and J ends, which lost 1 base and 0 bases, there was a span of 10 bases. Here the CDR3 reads CASSLGAGYSNQPQHF. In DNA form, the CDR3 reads TGTGCCAGCAGCTTAGGAGCAGGCTATAGCAATCAGCCCCAGCATTTT.

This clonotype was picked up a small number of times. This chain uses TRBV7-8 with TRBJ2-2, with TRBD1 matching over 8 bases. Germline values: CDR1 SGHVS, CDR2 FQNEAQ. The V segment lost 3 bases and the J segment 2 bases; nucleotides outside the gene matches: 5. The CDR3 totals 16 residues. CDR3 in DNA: TGTGCCAGCAGCTTCGACAGGGGTCCCAACACCGGGGAGCTGTTTTTT. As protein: CASSFDRGPNTGELFF.

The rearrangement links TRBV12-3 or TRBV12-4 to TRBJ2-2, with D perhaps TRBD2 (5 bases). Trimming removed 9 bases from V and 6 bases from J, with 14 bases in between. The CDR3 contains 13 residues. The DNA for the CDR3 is TGTGCCAGTTTACTAGTAGGCGCCGGGGAGCTGTTTTTT. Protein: CASLLVGAGELFF.

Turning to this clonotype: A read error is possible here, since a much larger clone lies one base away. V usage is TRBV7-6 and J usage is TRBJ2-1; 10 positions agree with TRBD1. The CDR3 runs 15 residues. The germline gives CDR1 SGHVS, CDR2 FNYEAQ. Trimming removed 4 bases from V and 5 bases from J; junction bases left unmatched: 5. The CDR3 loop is CASSSGTGDHNEQFF. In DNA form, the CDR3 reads TGTGCCAGCAGCTCCGGGACAGGGGACCACAATGAGCAGTTCTTC.

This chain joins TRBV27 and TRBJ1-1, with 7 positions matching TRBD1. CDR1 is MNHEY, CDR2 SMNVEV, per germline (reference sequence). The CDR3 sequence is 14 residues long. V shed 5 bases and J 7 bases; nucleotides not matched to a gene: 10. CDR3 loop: CASSPGQWNLEAFF. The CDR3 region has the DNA TGTGCCAGCAGTCCGGGACAGTGGAATCTTGAAGCTTTCTTT.

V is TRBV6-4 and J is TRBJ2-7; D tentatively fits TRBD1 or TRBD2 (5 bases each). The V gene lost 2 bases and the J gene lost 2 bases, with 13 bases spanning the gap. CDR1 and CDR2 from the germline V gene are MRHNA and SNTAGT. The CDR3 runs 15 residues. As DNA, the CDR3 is TGTGCCAGCAGTGACGCAACCGGGACGGCCTACGAGCAGTACGTC. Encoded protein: CASSDATGTAYEQYV.

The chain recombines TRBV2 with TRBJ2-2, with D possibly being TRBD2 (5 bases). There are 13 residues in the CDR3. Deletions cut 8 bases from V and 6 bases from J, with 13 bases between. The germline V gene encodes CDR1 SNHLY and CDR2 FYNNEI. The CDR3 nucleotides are TGTGCCAGCTTCGGAGGTCTCCCCGGGGAGCTGTTTTTT. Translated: CASFGGLPGELFF. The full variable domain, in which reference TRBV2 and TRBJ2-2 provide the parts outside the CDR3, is EPEVTQTPSHQVTQMGQEVILRCVPISNHLYFYWYRQILGQKVEFLVSFYNNEISEKSEIFDDQFSVERPDGSNFTLKIRSTKLEDSAMYFCASFGGLPGELFFGEGSRLTVL.

The CDR3 DNA sequence: TGTGCCAGCAGCCCCACTTTCCCCCCCAGTGAGCAGTTCTTC. This translates into CASSPTFPPSEQFF. The V call is TRBV14, the J call TRBJ2-1, with D hard to call. Per germline, CDR1 SGHDN and CDR2 FVKESK. The ends were cut back, 4 bases at V and 9 bases at J, with 16 bases in the middle. The CDR3 loop spans 14 amino acids.

The CDR3 bases are TGTGCCAGCAGCTTTGCCGAACTCAAGGAGGCCGGGGAGCTGTTTTTT. Its protein is CASSFAELKEAGELFF. J is TRBJ2-2 and V is TRBV7-9, with D possibly matching TRBD2 (5 bases). Germline V gene sequence: CDR1 SEHNR, CDR2 FQNEAQ (reference sequence). Trimming cost V 3 bases and J 6 bases, with 17 bases left between them. The CDR3 spans 16 residues.

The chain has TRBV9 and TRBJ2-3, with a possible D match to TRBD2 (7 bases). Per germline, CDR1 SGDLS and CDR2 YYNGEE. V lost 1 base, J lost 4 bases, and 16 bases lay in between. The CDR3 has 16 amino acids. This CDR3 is CASSVRGGGPSDTQYF. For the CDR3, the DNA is TGTGCCAGCAGCGTAAGGGGGGGGGGGCCCTCAGATACGCAGTATTTT.